This T cell receptor beta chain was documented in a study of control samples from healthy donors and cancer patients. The CDR3 loop spans 17 amino acids. V was clipped by 1 base and J by 1 base, with 14 bases between them. CDR1 SGHTA and CDR2 FQGNSA come from the germline V gene. Produced via immunoSEQ multiplex PCR; TCRdb's table is partial and in-frame only. The table records 70,000 to 100,000 clones, about 87% of them present only once. The V call is TRBV7-2, the J call TRBJ1-3; the D gene is possibly TRBD1 (6 bases). Sequenced input: PBMCs. The sequence was obtained from a woman aged 55-70 years with head and neck cancer. CDR3 sequence (DNA): TGTGCCAGCAGCTTAGGCAGGGGAGGTTTGTCTGGAAACACCATATATTTT. It is translated as CASSLGRGGLSGNTIYF.